This entry lists 6 T cell receptor beta chains sequenced from one sample in a study of cytomegalovirus exposure and HLA in healthy donors. With 60 Vbeta and 13 Jbeta primers, the PCR was carried out. Only in-frame clones appear in the TCRdb table, and some are missing; sequencing was by immunoSEQ multiplex PCR. The sample includes 150,000 to 200,000 clones, approximately 73% of them seen just once. Sequenced material: PBMCs. All receptors come from a man aged 25-40 years in good health and CMV-seropositive.

This clone appeared a few times. The chain carries TRBV6-5 and TRBJ1-2, with D possibly matching TRBD1 (5 bases). Trimming took 5 bases from V and 10 from J, leaving 11 bases between them. Germline CDR1 MNHEY, CDR2 SVGAGI. The CDR3 sequence is 11 residues long. DNA for the CDR3: TGTGCCAGCAGTCAGACAGCCACCTACACCTTC. It encodes CASSQTATYTF.

This rearrangement joins TRBV19 to TRBJ1-1; D gene ambiguous. Deletions cut 3 bases from V and 1 base from J, with 6 bases between. The CDR3 spans 13 residues. Germline-derived CDR1 and CDR2 are LNHDA and SQIVND (reference sequence). The CDR3 coding sequence is TGTGCCAGTAGTATCTCGGGGAACACTGAAGCTTTCTTT. As protein: CASSISGNTEAFF. Filled out from reference TRBV19 and TRBJ1-1, the complete variable domain reads DGGITQSPKYLFRKEGQNVTLSCEQNLNHDAMYWYRQDPGQGLRLIYYSQIVNDFQKGDIAEGYSVSREKKESFPLTVTSAQKNPTAFYLCASSISGNTEAFFGQGTRLTVV.

This clone was seen a handful of times. The J gene is TRBJ2-5, the V gene TRBV30, with D perhaps matching TRBD2 (6 bases). Trimming stripped 0 bases from V and 2 bases from J, with 13 bases between. Germline values: CDR1 GTSNPN, CDR2 SVGIG (reference sequence). The CDR3 loop spans 15 amino acids. CDR3 DNA: TGTGCCTGGAGTGTTACCGGCGGGACGCAAGAGACCCAGTACTTC. Its protein product is CAWSVTGGTQETQYF.

The chain links TRBV9 to TRBJ1-2; 8 positions match TRBD1. The CDR3 has 15 residues. The V gene's germline CDR1 is SGDLS and CDR2 YYNGEE. The junction had 9 bases not matched to a gene; V was cut back by 4 bases and J by 4 bases. This chain's CDR3 is CASSINAGGSYGYTF. The DNA of the CDR3 is TGTGCCAGCAGCATAAATGCAGGGGGCAGCTATGGCTACACCTTC. Looking up the rest from reference TRBV9 and TRBJ1-2 gives the full variable domain: DSGVTQTPKHLITATGQRVTLRCSPRSGDLSVYWYQQSLDQGLQFLIQYYNGEERAKGNILERFSAQQFPDLHSELNLSSLELGDSALYFCASSINAGGSYGYTFGSGTRLTVV.

This chain connects TRBV15 to TRBJ2-2; 7 nucleotides line up with TRBD2. The CDR3 has 12 residues. Germline V gene sequence: CDR1 LNHNV, CDR2 YYDKDF (reference sequence). V was clipped by 5 bases and J by 7 bases; unmatched bases: 1. The CDR3, as DNA: TGTGCCACCAGCGGGAGGGACGGGGAGCTGTTTTTT. It specifies CATSGRDGELFF.

CDR3 sequence: CASSAQGVGQPQHF. In DNA form, the CDR3 reads TGTGCCAGCAGTGCACAGGGCGTGGGGCAGCCCCAGCATTTT. The V and J genes are TRBV27 and TRBJ1-5, with D possibly being TRBD1 (6 bases). The CDR3 spans 14 residues. Germline V gene lookup returns CDR1 MNHEY and CDR2 SMNVEV (reference sequence). The germline V and J ends were trimmed by 5 bases and 7 bases, with 15 bases remaining between them.